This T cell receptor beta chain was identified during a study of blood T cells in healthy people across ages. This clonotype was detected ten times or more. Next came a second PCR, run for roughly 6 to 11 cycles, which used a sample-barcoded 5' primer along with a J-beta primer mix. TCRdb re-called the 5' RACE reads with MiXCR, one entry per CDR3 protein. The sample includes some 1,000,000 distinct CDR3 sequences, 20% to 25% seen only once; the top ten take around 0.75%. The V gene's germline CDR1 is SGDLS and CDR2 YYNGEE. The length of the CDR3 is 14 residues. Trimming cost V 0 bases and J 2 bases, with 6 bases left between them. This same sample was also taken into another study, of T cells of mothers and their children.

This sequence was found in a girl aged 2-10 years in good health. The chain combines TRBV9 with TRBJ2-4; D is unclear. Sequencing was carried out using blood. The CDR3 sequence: CASSVGGTKNIQYF. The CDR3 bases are TGTGCCAGCAGCGTAGGGGGTACCAAAAACATTCAGTACTTC. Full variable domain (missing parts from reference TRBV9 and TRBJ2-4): DSGVTQTPKHLITATGQRVTLRCSPRSGDLSVYWYQQSLDQGLQFLIQYYNGEERAKGNILERFSAQQFPDLHSELNLSSLELGDSALYFCASSVGGTKNIQYFGAGTRLSVL.